The clone carrying this TCR beta chain has only a few counts. The data are from a study of patients and donors after allogeneic stem cell transplantation. MiXCR, run by TCRdb on the RT-PCR reads, gives a single entry per CDR3 protein. This repertoire shows roughly 960,000 distinct CDR3 sequences, about 20% found once; its top ten account for 6%. Germline values: CDR1 MDHEN, CDR2 SYDVKM. The CDR3 runs to 14 residues. V was pared by 3 bases and J by 5 bases, with 10 bases between. The sample was blood, either unsorted or a sorted T cell fraction (not recorded which). The chain links TRBV28 to TRBJ2-2; D possibly corresponds to TRBD2 (6 bases). This clonotype originated in a human donor who was either an allogeneic HSCT recipient or a stem cell or donor lymphocyte infusion donor (not recorded which). It is not recorded whose cells these are; they may come from a transplant donor. This chain's CDR3 is CASSFPGGTGELFF. DNA of the CDR3: TGTGCCAGCAGTTTTCCTGGGGGGACCGGGGAGCTGTTTTTT.